Presented here are 5 T cell receptor beta chains from one specimen sequenced in a study of T cell repertoires in cytomegalovirus infection. TCRdb reprocessed the reads with MiXCR, giving one entry per CDR3 protein. Altogether some 390,000 distinct CDR3 sequences are present, roughly 18% being singletons, with the ten largest covering roughly 8.7%. Sequencing was done on a sample of PBMCs. These receptors came from a human donor in good health (CMV status not recorded). Some clones in this sample may be carry-over from other donors' samples.

This clonotype was found many times. V gene TRBV19 combines with J gene TRBJ2-1; the D gene is possibly TRBD1 (6 bases). Trimming took 4 bases from V and 2 from J, leaving 12 bases between them. Germline V gives CDR1 LNHDA, CDR2 SQIVND (reference sequence). CDR3 length: 15 amino acids. In DNA, the CDR3 is TGTGCCAGTAGTACCTCACAGGGTCCCTACAATGAGCAGTTCTTC. It translates to CASSTSQGPYNEQFF.

This chain links TRBV12-3 or TRBV12-4 with TRBJ1-1; no firm D call. Between the trimmed V and J ends, which lost 3 bases and 3 bases, there was a span of 2 bases. CDR3 length equals 11 residues. CDR3 protein: CASSFHTEAFF. For the CDR3, the DNA is TGTGCCAGCAGTTTCCACACTGAAGCTTTCTTT.

This clonotype came up a few times. The chain links TRBV20-1 to TRBJ2-7; D may match TRBD1 or TRBD2 (5 bases each). Per germline, CDR1 DFQATT and CDR2 SNEGSKA (reference sequence). CDR3 size: 15 residues. Trimming took off 1 base at V and 6 bases at J, with 19 bases between the two ends. The CDR3 sequence: CSARARGRPEGEQYF. In DNA form, the CDR3 reads TGCAGTGCTAGAGCCCGGGGACGACCTGAGGGCGAGCAGTACTTC.

This clonotype was counted at least ten times. V usage is TRBV7-7 and J usage is TRBJ2-1, with 10 bases lining up with TRBD2. The CDR3 length is 17 residues. The V gene end was trimmed by 1 base and the J gene end by 2 bases; junction bases not matched to a gene: 5. The V gene's germline CDR1 is SSHAT and CDR2 FNYEAQ (reference sequence). The CDR3 loop reads CASSLGLAGVTYNEQFF. The CDR3 coding sequence is TGTGCCAGCAGCTTAGGGCTAGCGGGAGTAACCTACAATGAGCAGTTCTTC. Supplemented by reference TRBV7-7 and TRBJ2-1, the full variable domain reads GAGVSQSPRYKVTKRGQDVTLRCDPISSHATLYWYQQALGQGPEFLTYFNYEAQPDKSGLPSDRFSAERPEGSISTLTIQRTEQRDSAMYRCASSLGLAGVTYNEQFFGPGTRLTVL.

V gene TRBV12-3 or TRBV12-4 combines with J gene TRBJ2-3; 8 bases agree with TRBD2. The CDR3 runs to 15 residues. Losses at the gene ends were 1 base for V and 4 bases for J; bases not matched to a gene: 4. The CDR3 sequence: CASSLGTSIADTQYF. In DNA, the CDR3 is TGTGCCAGCAGTTTAGGGACTAGCATTGCAGATACGCAGTATTTT.